Presented here are 29 T cell receptor beta chains from one specimen sequenced in a study of high-grade serous ovarian cancer treatment subgroups. Tumor samples were obtained before definitive surgery or chemotherapy. Generated by immunoSEQ multiplex PCR, the TCRdb table keeps only in-frame clones and is missing some. The data show fewer than 20,000 clones, roughly four fifths seen once. The sequencing sample was made of tumor tissue. These TCRs come from a human donor with high-grade serous ovarian cancer.

The sample holds a few counts of this clone. The chain has TRBV5-1 and TRBJ1-1; perhaps TRBD1 as D (5 bases). Per the germline V gene, CDR1 is SGHRS and CDR2 is YFSETQ. With 1 base removed from V and 1 base from J, the gap between germline ends came to 5 bases. The length of the CDR3 is 13 residues. CDR3 nucleotides: TGCGCCAGCAGCTTGACAGGGAACACTGAAGCTTTCTTT. Protein: CASSLTGNTEAFF.

This clone was observed a few times. The rearrangement links TRBV10-2 to TRBJ1-5; D possibly corresponds to TRBD1 (6 bases). Trimming pared 8 bases from V and 8 bases from J, leaving 19 bases between. The germline CDR1 and CDR2 sequences are WSHSY and SAAADI. The CDR3 has 14 residues. CDR3 sequence reads: CASRLNRDGEPQHF. CDR3 DNA: TGCGCCAGCCGACTGAACAGGGACGGGGAGCCCCAGCATTTT.

The gene calls are TRBV5-1 and TRBJ2-1, with TRBD1 matching over 7 bases. V lost 1 base to trimming and J lost 4 bases; unmatched junction nucleotides: 14. From germline, CDR1 is SGHRS and CDR2 YFSETQ. The CDR3 consists of 18 residues. CDR3 sequence (DNA): TGCGCCAGCAGCTTGTACCATTCCGGGACAGTGGGGTACAATGAGCAGTTCTTC. It specifies CASSLYHSGTVGYNEQFF.

V and J are TRBV29-1 and TRBJ2-5, with D hard to call. The J call is in doubt because the DNA end fits TRBJ2-7 better. The CDR3 spans 13 residues. Per the germline V gene, CDR1 is SQVTM and CDR2 is ANQGSEA. In nucleotides, the CDR3 is TGCAGCGTTGAGAGCAGCTTCGCCTACGAGCAGTACTTC. It translates to CSVESSFAYEQYF.

The rearrangement joins TRBV12-5 to TRBJ1-3; D is undetermined. CDR1 LGHNT and CDR2 FRNRAP come from the germline V gene. V shed 5 bases and J shed 1 base, with 9 bases lying between them. This CDR3 is built from 14 residues. CDR3 nucleotides: TGTGCTAGTGGTACCGAGTGGTCTGGAAACACCATATATTTT. This codes for CASGTEWSGNTIYF.

The rearrangement links TRBV5-4 to TRBJ2-5; D is ambiguous. The V gene lost 2 bases and the J gene lost 2 bases, with 7 bases spanning the gap. This CDR3 contains 13 residues. The germline V gene encodes CDR1 SGHNT and CDR2 YYREEE (reference sequence). For the CDR3, the DNA is TGTGCCAGCAGCTTTTACAGTCAAGAGACCCAGTACTTC. Its translation: CASSFYSQETQYF.

The chain joins TRBV9 to TRBJ1-4; D remains unclear. The CDR3 consists of 15 residues. Germline V gene sequence: CDR1 SGDLS, CDR2 YYNGEE. V was trimmed by 0 bases and J by 7 bases, leaving 13 bases between them. DNA for the CDR3: TGTGCCAGCAGCGTAGGGGTAGGATCGAGTGAAAAACTGTTTTTT. The encoded protein is CASSVGVGSSEKLFF.

This chain uses TRBV4-1 with TRBJ2-1; TRBD2 agrees at 9 bases. The junction had 5 bases not matched to a gene; V was cut back by 1 base and J by 7 bases. This CDR3 is built from 15 residues. Germline V gene sequence: CDR1 MGHRA, CDR2 YSYEKL. This chain's CDR3 is CASSQAVAGGNEQFF. The CDR3 region has the DNA TGCGCCAGCAGCCAAGCAGTGGCGGGAGGGAATGAGCAGTTCTTC.

CDR3 nucleotides: TGTGCCAGTAGTATGGGGGGTTTTGGTGAGCAGTTCTTC. It yields the protein CASSMGGFGEQFF. The chain uses TRBV19 and TRBJ2-1; possible D gene TRBD2, 6 bases. CDR1 is LNHDA, CDR2 SQIVND, per germline (reference sequence). Trimming took 3 bases from V and 9 from J, leaving 12 bases between them. The CDR3 extends over 13 amino acids.

This chain joins TRBV5-5 and TRBJ1-5; tentative D call: TRBD1 (5 bases). V shed 4 bases and J shed 2 bases, with 28 bases lying between them. The CDR3 runs 20 residues. The germline V gene has CDR1 SGHKS and CDR2 YYEKEE (reference sequence). CDR3 amino acids: CASSLRPTVWDAGGNQPQHF. DNA of the CDR3: TGTGCCAGCAGCCTACGCCCGACAGTCTGGGACGCTGGGGGCAATCAGCCCCAGCATTTT.

This clone was counted a few times. The chain recombines TRBV15 with TRBJ1-2, with D maybe TRBD1 (5 bases). V was cut by 4 bases and J by 3 bases, with 15 bases left in between. The CDR3 spans 15 residues. Per the germline V gene, CDR1 is LNHNV and CDR2 is YYDKDF (reference sequence). Written as DNA, the CDR3 is TGTGCCACCAGCATCAGTACCGGGGGGTACTATGGCTACACCTTC. Its protein is CATSISTGGYYGYTF.

The CDR3 DNA reads as TGTGCCAGCAGCACACTCGGAGGGCAGCAGTACTTC. Translated: CASSTLGGQQYF. V is TRBV11-2 and J is TRBJ2-7; the D gene is possibly TRBD2 (6 bases). Germline loops: CDR1 SGHAT, CDR2 FQNNGV. The CDR3 totals 12 residues. V shed 5 bases and J shed 8 bases, with 13 bases lying between them.

This clone was seen a few times. The CDR3 DNA reads TGTGCCAGCAGCGCATTGACAGGGCGAGTGCAGTACTTC. Translation gives CASSALTGRVQYF. The chain uses TRBV4-2 and TRBJ2-7, with 7 bases lining up with TRBD1. The CDR3 consists of 13 residues. Germline V gene data show CDR1 as LGHNA and CDR2 as YNFKEQ. The trim removed 5 bases at V and 9 bases at J, leaving 10 bases unmatched.

The V and J genes are TRBV10-3 and TRBJ2-1; the match to TRBD2 covers 8 bases. V was pared by 6 bases and J by 6 bases, with 7 bases of the junction left unmatched. CDR3 length equals 14 residues. Per the germline V gene, CDR1 is ENHRY and CDR2 is SYGVKD. CDR3 bases: TGTGCCATCAGGTCTAGCGGGTGGGCCAATGAGCAGTTCTTC. Amino acids: CAIRSSGWANEQFF.

In this sample, this clone turned up a few times. The CDR3 coding sequence is TGTGCCAGCAAGGGCATCGACGGGACAGTCTACGAGCAGTACTTC. This codes for CASKGIDGTVYEQYF. This chain links TRBV25-1 with TRBJ2-7; 7 bases map to TRBD1. J lost 3 bases, V lost 7 bases, and 12 bases had no gene match. Germline V gene data show CDR1 as MGHDK and CDR2 as SYGVNS. The CDR3 extends over 15 amino acids.

The chain combines TRBV30 with TRBJ2-1; TRBD2 might be the D (6 bases). This CDR3 spans 14 amino acids. Looked up from germline, CDR1 is GTSNPN and CDR2 is SVGIG (reference sequence). With 1 base removed from V and 1 base from J, the gap between germline ends came to 8 bases. CDR3 in amino acids: CAWSAGGSYNEQFF. The CDR3 DNA reads as TGTGCCTGGAGTGCCGGAGGGTCCTACAATGAGCAGTTCTTC.

CDR3 sequence reads: CASSQERKGRNQPQHF. Here the CDR3 DNA reads TGTGCCAGCAGCCAAGAACGAAAGGGCCGCAATCAGCCCCAGCATTTT. The chain couples TRBV4-2 to TRBJ1-5; D uncertain. The V and J ends lost 0 bases and 2 bases respectively, with 11 bases between them. The CDR3 totals 16 residues. CDR1 LGHNA and CDR2 YNFKEQ come from the germline V gene.

The V call is TRBV7-9, the J call TRBJ2-2, with 7 nucleotides matching TRBD1. CDR3 length: 15 amino acids. Germline lookup yields CDR1 SEHNR and CDR2 FQNEAQ (reference sequence). V gave up 5 bases and J gave up 0 bases; unmatched junction bases: 3. The CDR3 nucleotides are TGTGCCAGCAGCGCCGGGACAGCGAACACCGGGGAGCTGTTTTTT. The encoded protein is CASSAGTANTGELFF.

The chain combines TRBV9 with TRBJ1-1, with D tentatively TRBD1 (5 bases). Per the germline V gene, CDR1 is SGDLS and CDR2 is YYNGEE. V dropped 0 bases and J dropped 4 bases, with 10 bases sitting between them. The CDR3 sequence is 14 residues long. The CDR3 sequence: CASSVGLGGTEAFF. CDR3 sequence (DNA): TGTGCCAGCAGCGTAGGACTCGGGGGCACTGAAGCTTTCTTT.

The CDR3 region is CASSQSREEEVTADTEAFF. DNA of the CDR3: TGCGCCAGCAGTCAATCCCGAGAAGAGGAGGTGACAGCCGACACTGAAGCTTTCTTT. V and J are TRBV23-1 and TRBJ1-1, with TRBD1 as a possible D gene (5 bases). TRBV23-1 is an open reading frame whose function is uncertain. CDR3 size: 19 residues. Trimming removed 0 bases at V and 3 bases at J, with 23 bases between.

This clone is a singleton in its sample. The chain joins TRBV7-2 to TRBJ1-1; 9 bases fit TRBD1. Germline values: CDR1 SGHTA, CDR2 FQGNSA. V gave up 2 bases and J gave up 3 bases; unmatched junction bases: 4. CDR3 length equals 15 residues. The CDR3 loop reads CASSLTGGIDTEAFF. CDR3 sequence (DNA): TGTGCCAGCAGCTTAACAGGGGGCATTGACACTGAAGCTTTCTTT.

The chain carries TRBV28 and TRBJ2-7; TRBD2 aligns across 7 bases. The CDR3 extends over 16 amino acids. Germline CDR1 MDHEN, CDR2 SYDVKM. With 4 bases clipped from V and 2 bases from J, the junction kept 11 bases outside the gene matches. The CDR3 region has the DNA TGTGCCAGCAGTTCGTATTCTAGCGGTATTACCTACGAGCAGTACTTC. It codes for CASSSYSSGITYEQYF.

This chain joins TRBV7-2 and TRBJ2-7, with D perhaps TRBD1 (5 bases). The germline V gene encodes CDR1 SGHTA and CDR2 FQGNSA. The CDR3 runs to 14 residues. V was trimmed by 1 base and J by 0 bases, leaving 7 bases between them. The CDR3 region has the DNA TGTGCCAGCAGCTTAGGACAGCCCTCCTACGAGCAGTACTTC. It translates to CASSLGQPSYEQYF.

CDR3 in amino acids: CTSSQDNRTGGMESGTDTQYF. The CDR3 bases are TGCACCAGCAGCCAAGATAATCGGACAGGGGGAATGGAGAGCGGCACAGATACGCAGTATTTT. The chain carries TRBV1 and TRBJ2-3; whether TRBD1, the table's D call, matches the DNA was not checked. TRBV1 is an annotated pseudogene. The CDR3 extends over 21 amino acids.

This clone was picked up one time. The chain has TRBV7-8 and TRBJ1-1; D is perhaps TRBD1 (5 bases). The V end lost 5 bases, the J end lost 2 bases, and 15 bases lay between the germline ends. CDR1 is SGHVS, CDR2 FQNEAQ, per germline. CDR3 length: 15 amino acids. CDR3 in amino acids: CASSRTSPGNTEAFF. CDR3 DNA: TGTGCCAGCAGCAGGACAAGTCCGGGAAACACTGAAGCTTTCTTT.

This chain links TRBV28 with TRBJ1-3; no clear D gene. The ends were cut back, 7 bases at V and 0 bases at J, with 13 bases in the middle. Germline CDR1 reads MDHEN; CDR2 reads SYDVKM. CDR3 length: 15 residues. The CDR3 protein is CASTPWTDSGNTIYF. In DNA, the CDR3 is TGTGCCAGCACTCCTTGGACGGACTCTGGAAACACCATATATTTT.

On this clone: At one end the junction does not follow the germline gene, possibly because of a read error. This chain links TRBV28 with TRBJ2-7; the D gene is possibly TRBD2 (6 bases). This CDR3 has 12 amino acids. CDR1 is MDHEN, CDR2 SYDVKM, per germline. The CDR3 reads CASSTWGEAYLF. The CDR3 region has the DNA TGTGCCAGCAGTACGTGGGGGGAGGCCTACCTATTC.

The chain joins TRBV6-6 to TRBJ1-3; 7 nucleotides line up with TRBD1. Germline V gene sequence: CDR1 MNHNY, CDR2 SVGAGI (reference sequence). The CDR3 consists of 15 residues. Trimming took 5 bases from V and 3 from J; bases not matched to a gene: 7. This chain's CDR3 is CASSHQGDGGNTIYF. In DNA, the CDR3 is TGTGCCAGCAGTCATCAGGGGGATGGTGGAAACACCATATATTTT.

The J gene is TRBJ2-7, the V gene TRBV18; D gene ambiguous. This CDR3 spans 13 amino acids. Looked up from germline, CDR1 is KGHSH and CDR2 is LQKENI. V gave up 5 bases and J gave up 6 bases, with 14 bases separating them. CDR3 loop: CASSSSSGGEQYF. In nucleotides, the CDR3 is TGTGCCAGCTCATCCAGTTCAGGCGGCGAGCAGTACTTC.